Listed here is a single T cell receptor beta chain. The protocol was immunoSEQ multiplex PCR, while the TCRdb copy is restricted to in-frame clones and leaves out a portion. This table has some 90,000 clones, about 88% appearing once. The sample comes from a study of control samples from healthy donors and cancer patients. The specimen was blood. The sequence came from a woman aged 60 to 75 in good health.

In DNA, the CDR3 is TGCGCCAGCAGCCAAGTAAACAATCGGGTTGGCTATGGCTACACCTTC. Protein: CASSQVNNRVGYGYTF. The rearrangement joins TRBV4-1 to TRBJ1-2, with D hard to call. CDR3 length: 16 amino acids. From germline, CDR1 is MGHRA and CDR2 YSYEKL. With 1 base removed from V and 4 bases from J, the gap between germline ends came to 16 bases.